Listed here are 27 T cell receptor beta chains from one sample, sequenced in a study of blood T cell repertoires in COVID-19. Clones were read by immunoSEQ multiplex PCR, and TCRdb kept only the in-frame ones, dropping some. The sample includes around 400,000 clones, around nine tenths of them seen just once. Sequencing was carried out using PBMCs or T cells enriched from blood (not recorded which). Receptors originate from a young woman who had been exposed to COVID-19.

This clone was found once. The V gene is TRBV4-2, the J gene TRBJ1-2; a possible D gene is TRBD1 (5 bases). The germline V gene has CDR1 LGHNA and CDR2 YNFKEQ. The CDR3 is made up of 14 amino acids. Trimming stripped 0 bases from V and 8 bases from J, with 13 bases between. This CDR3 reads CASSQDPGSKGYTF. The CDR3 DNA reads as TGTGCCAGCAGCCAAGATCCAGGGTCGAAGGGCTACACCTTC.

V usage is TRBV5-1 and J usage is TRBJ2-7; 9 nucleotides match TRBD1. With V trimmed by 3 bases and J by 0 bases, 10 bases remained unmatched. CDR3 length: 17 residues. Per germline, CDR1 SGHRS and CDR2 YFSETQ. Here the CDR3 reads CASSSFGQGPPSYEQYF. The DNA for the CDR3 is TGCGCCAGCAGCTCTTTCGGACAGGGGCCGCCCTCCTACGAGCAGTACTTC.

This chain links TRBV28 with TRBJ1-2; 11 bases line up with TRBD1. The CDR3 runs 16 residues. Germline loops: CDR1 MDHEN, CDR2 SYDVKM. V trimming: 3 bases; J trimming: 7 bases; junction bases outside the gene matches: 10. CDR3 nucleotide sequence: TGTGCCAGCAGTTTGGGGACAGGGGGGAGTCTGGGTGGCTACACCTTC. Translation: CASSLGTGGSLGGYTF.

The genes are TRBV28 and TRBJ2-7; TRBD2 might be the D (6 bases). CDR1 and CDR2 (germline): MDHEN, SYDVKM. V was shortened by 10 bases and J by 0 bases, with 10 bases between the two germline ends. There are 12 residues in the CDR3. CDR3 DNA: TGTGCCACCGGAGGGCTCTCCTACGAGCAGTACTTC. Translating it yields CATGGLSYEQYF.

The CDR3 DNA reads TGCGCCAGCAGCCAAGATTGGGCAGGGGCTCAATACGAGCAGTACTTC. Its translation: CASSQDWAGAQYEQYF. V and J are TRBV4-3 and TRBJ2-7; a possible D gene is TRBD1 (6 bases). The CDR3 runs to 16 residues. Trimming left V 0 bases short and J 4 bases short, with 16 bases between. Looked up from germline, CDR1 is LGHNA and CDR2 is YSLEER.

V is TRBV6-2 or TRBV6-3 and J is TRBJ2-2; D ambiguous. V was shortened by 0 bases and J by 6 bases, with 20 bases between the two germline ends. The CDR3 runs to 18 residues. From germline, CDR1 is MNHEY and CDR2 SVGEGT. CDR3 in amino acids: CASSYSMMAARRAGELFF. As DNA, the CDR3 is TGTGCCAGCAGTTACTCGATGATGGCGGCCAGAAGAGCCGGGGAGCTGTTTTTT.

The chain combines TRBV11-3 with TRBJ2-3; no clear D gene. The ends were cut back, 5 bases at V and 2 bases at J, with 8 bases in the middle. Germline CDR1 SGHNT, CDR2 YENEEA. This CDR3 region has 13 residues. Here the CDR3 DNA reads TGTGCCAGCAGCATCCCCCACACAGATACGCAGTATTTT. This translates into CASSIPHTDTQYF.

The chain carries TRBV9 and TRBJ2-1; 12 nucleotides line up with TRBD2. The germline V gene has CDR1 SGDLS and CDR2 YYNGEE. Trimming took 2 bases from V and 8 from J; bases not matched to a gene: 8. The CDR3 length is 16 residues. The CDR3 sequence: CASSVMTSGSFHEQFF. The CDR3 DNA is TGTGCCAGCAGCGTCATGACTAGCGGGAGTTTCCATGAGCAGTTCTTC. Filled out from reference TRBV9 and TRBJ2-1, the complete variable domain reads DSGVTQTPKHLITATGQRVTLRCSPRSGDLSVYWYQQSLDQGLQFLIQYYNGEERAKGNILERFSAQQFPDLHSELNLSSLELGDSALYFCASSVMTSGSFHEQFFGPGTRLTVL.

The chain has TRBV6-4 and TRBJ2-1; the match to TRBD1 covers 7 bases. This CDR3 has 15 amino acids. After removal of 2 bases from V and 5 bases from J, the junction contained 6 bases not matched to a gene. Germline assignment: CDR1 MRHNA and CDR2 SNTAGT. CDR3 sequence (DNA): TGTGCCAGCAGTGACACCCCAGACAGGGACAATGAGCAGTTCTTC. Residues: CASSDTPDRDNEQFF.

In this sample, this clone turned up once. The chain combines TRBV19 with TRBJ2-2, with D perhaps TRBD2 (6 bases). CDR1 is LNHDA and CDR2 is SQIVND in the germline V gene (reference sequence). The CDR3 contains 13 residues. The V gene lost 7 bases and the J gene lost 1 base, with 7 bases spanning the gap. Here the CDR3 reads CASTGGNTGELFF. The CDR3 region has the DNA TGTGCCAGTACCGGGGGGAACACCGGGGAGCTGTTTTTT. The full variable domain, completed using reference TRBV19 and TRBJ2-2, is DGGITQSPKYLFRKEGQNVTLSCEQNLNHDAMYWYRQDPGQGLRLIYYSQIVNDFQKGDIAEGYSVSREKKESFPLTVTSAQKNPTAFYLCASTGGNTGELFFGEGSRLTVL.

The rearrangement joins TRBV23-1 to TRBJ1-5; TRBD1 matches at 8 bases. TRBV23-1 is an ORF, with its function uncertain. Trimming removed 3 bases from V and 0 bases from J; junction bases left unmatched: 7. The CDR3 sequence is 17 residues long. DNA of the CDR3: TGCGCCAGCAGTCACCGAACAGGGGGGTCTAGCAATCAGCCCCAGCATTTT. Translated, it gives CASSHRTGGSSNQPQHF.

The chain links TRBV18 to TRBJ2-7; TRBD1 matches 7 bases. V dropped 6 bases and J dropped 2; count of bases not matched to a gene: 13. Germline loops: CDR1 KGHSH, CDR2 LQKENI. The CDR3 is made up of 16 amino acids. The CDR3 DNA follows: TGTGCCAGCTCGCCAACGAAAAGGGACAGAGCCTACGAGCAGTACTTC. As protein: CASSPTKRDRAYEQYF.

The rearrangement links TRBV7-8 to TRBJ2-1; 8 nucleotides agree with TRBD2. The CDR3 sequence is 13 residues long. Trimming cost V 4 bases and J 8 bases; bases outside gene matches: 4. Germline CDR1 SGHVS, CDR2 FQNEAQ. The CDR3 DNA reads TGTGCCAGCAGCTATCGGGGGGGACATGAGCAGTTCTTC. Translating gives CASSYRGGHEQFF.

The chain is built from TRBV16 and TRBJ1-2, with 7 bases aligning to TRBD1. The V segment lost 0 bases and the J segment 1 base; nucleotides outside the gene matches: 2. Germline lookup yields CDR1 KGHSY and CDR2 FQNENV. This CDR3 has 15 residues. CDR3 DNA: TGTGCCAGCAGCCAATCGGGACAGCTTAACTATGGCTACACCTTC. Translation: CASSQSGQLNYGYTF.

The genes are TRBV14 and TRBJ1-1; TRBD1 aligns across 7 bases. Germline CDR1 SGHDN, CDR2 FVKESK. This CDR3 is built from 16 residues. Trimming removed 1 base from V and 0 bases from J; junction bases left unmatched: 5. CDR3 protein: CASSQVTTGLNTEAFF. CDR3 DNA: TGTGCCAGCAGCCAAGTGACGACAGGGTTGAACACTGAAGCTTTCTTT.

The rearrangement joins TRBV18 to TRBJ2-3; D ambiguous. Trimming stripped 3 bases from V and 0 bases from J, with 13 bases between. Germline values: CDR1 KGHSH, CDR2 LQKENI. CDR3 size: 16 residues. Here the CDR3 DNA reads TGTGCCAGCTCACCCTACGTTTACTCTAGCACAGATACGCAGTATTTT. This translates into CASSPYVYSSTDTQYF.

The CDR3 nucleotides are TGTGCCAGCAGTTACTCGATGGCCTCAGGGTCCTATAATTCACCCCTCCACTTT. It codes for CASSYSMASGSYNSPLHF. This rearrangement joins TRBV6-2 or TRBV6-3 to TRBJ1-6; possibly TRBD1 for D (5 bases). The germline V and J ends were trimmed by 0 bases and 1 base, with 13 bases remaining between them. CDR3 length: 18 amino acids. CDR1 is MNHEY and CDR2 is SVGEGT in the germline V gene.

The J gene is TRBJ2-1, the V gene TRBV29-1, with D perhaps matching TRBD1 (5 bases). Per germline, CDR1 SQVTM and CDR2 ANQGSEA. CDR3 length equals 12 residues. Trimming cost V 6 bases and J 10 bases, with 16 bases left between them. CDR3 residues: CSVSQGNREQFF. The CDR3 DNA sequence: TGCAGCGTATCGCAGGGTAACAGGGAGCAGTTCTTC.

This rearrangement joins TRBV7-3 to TRBJ2-2; possible D gene TRBD2, 6 bases. The CDR3 is made up of 14 amino acids. V was pared by 4 bases and J by 4 bases, with 10 bases between. Germline CDR1 reads SGHTA; CDR2 reads FQGTGA. CDR3 nucleotides: TGTGCCAGCAGCTCACTAGCTAGCACCGGGGAGCTGTTTTTT. Translation gives CASSSLASTGELFF.

J is TRBJ2-3 and V is TRBV7-9; 9 bases line up with TRBD2. After removal of 5 bases from V and 6 bases from J, the junction contained 6 bases not matched to a gene. CDR1 SEHNR and CDR2 FQNEAQ come from the germline V gene (reference sequence). The CDR3 is 14 amino acids. The CDR3 here is CASSRGGALDTQYF. CDR3 DNA: TGTGCCAGCAGCCGCGGGGGGGCCTTGGATACGCAGTATTTT. Variable domain in full (rest from reference TRBV7-9 and TRBJ2-3): DTGVSQNPRHKITKRGQNVTFRCDPISEHNRLYWYRQTLGQGPEFLTYFQNEAQLEKSRLLSDRFSAERPKGSFSTLEIQRTEQGDSAMYLCASSRGGALDTQYFGPGTRLTVL.

This chain links TRBV18 with TRBJ1-2, with D tentatively TRBD1 (6 bases). The CDR3 runs 14 residues. V was trimmed by 3 bases and J by 1 base, leaving 9 bases between them. From germline, CDR1 is KGHSH and CDR2 LQKENI. Here the CDR3 reads CASSPLDSNYGYTF. In DNA, the CDR3 is TGTGCCAGCTCACCCCTGGACAGTAACTATGGCTACACCTTC.

The gene calls are TRBV19 and TRBJ1-1, with 8 bases identical to TRBD1. Germline V lookup: CDR1 LNHDA, CDR2 SQIVND (reference sequence). The CDR3 has 16 amino acids. The junction had 10 bases not matched to a gene; V was cut back by 7 bases and J by 0 bases. CDR3 protein: CASKGDRPEMNTEAFF. The CDR3 DNA sequence: TGTGCCAGTAAGGGGGACAGGCCAGAGATGAACACTGAAGCTTTCTTT.

This clone was observed a handful of times. V and J are TRBV15 and TRBJ1-1, with 11 nucleotides matching TRBD1. Germline CDR1 LNHNV, CDR2 YYDKDF (reference sequence). CDR3 length equals 15 residues. The junction had 7 bases not matched to a gene; V was cut back by 5 bases and J by 5 bases. CDR3 sequence: CATSAGQGVGTEAFF. CDR3 sequence (DNA): TGTGCCACCAGCGCGGGACAGGGGGTCGGGACTGAAGCTTTCTTT.

The chain is built from TRBV7-9 and TRBJ2-7; a possible D gene is TRBD1 (6 bases). The CDR3 loop spans 16 amino acids. The germline V and J ends were trimmed by 5 bases and 5 bases, with 22 bases remaining between them. In germline, CDR1 is SEHNR, CDR2 FQNEAQ (reference sequence). The chain's CDR3 is CASSLGAGRPFNEQYF. The DNA for the CDR3 is TGTGCCAGCAGCCTGGGGGCAGGCCGTCCCTTCAACGAGCAGTACTTC.

This clone was recorded only once. The rearrangement links TRBV5-6 to TRBJ1-2; 7 bases line up with TRBD1. The CDR3 runs 13 residues. V dropped 1 base and J dropped 5; count of bases not matched to a gene: 2. CDR1 and CDR2 (germline): SGHDT, YYEEEE. In DNA, the CDR3 is TGTGCCAGCAGCTTGACCAGGGGGTATGGCTACACCTTC. Protein sequence: CASSLTRGYGYTF.

This clone was detected only once. The V gene is TRBV20-1, the J gene TRBJ1-1; no firm D call. The CDR3 loop spans 13 amino acids. CDR1 DFQATT and CDR2 SNEGSKA come from the germline V gene (reference sequence). Trimming shortened V by 3 bases and J by 2 bases, and 10 bases separated the two germline ends. The CDR3 region is CSASGRGNTEAFF. The CDR3 nucleotides are TGCAGTGCTAGTGGGAGAGGAAACACTGAAGCTTTCTTT.

This chain uses TRBV6-5 with TRBJ1-2, with TRBD1 as a possible D gene (6 bases). The CDR3 totals 12 residues. The V and J ends lost 7 bases and 5 bases respectively, with 11 bases between them. CDR1 is MNHEY, CDR2 SVGAGI, per germline. CDR3 sequence: CASKGTRYGYTF. CDR3 DNA sequence: TGTGCCAGCAAGGGGACAAGATATGGCTACACCTTC.